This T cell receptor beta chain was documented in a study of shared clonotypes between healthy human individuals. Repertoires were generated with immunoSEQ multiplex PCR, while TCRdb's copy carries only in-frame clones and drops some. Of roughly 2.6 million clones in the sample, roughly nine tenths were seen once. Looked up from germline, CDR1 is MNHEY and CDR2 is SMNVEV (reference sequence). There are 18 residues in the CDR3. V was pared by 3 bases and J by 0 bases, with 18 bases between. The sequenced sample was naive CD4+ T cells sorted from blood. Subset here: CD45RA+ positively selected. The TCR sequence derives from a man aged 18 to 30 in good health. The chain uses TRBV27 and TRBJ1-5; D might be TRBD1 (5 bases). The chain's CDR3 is CASSFTRGGSYSNQPQHF. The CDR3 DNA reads TGTGCCAGCAGTTTCACACGGGGGGGGTCCTATAGCAATCAGCCCCAGCATTTT.